This record covers a single T cell receptor (beta chain). Which antigen it targets is not known. Per-base quality was not reported, and no clone a single base away is much larger than it. Ipilimumab was given at 1 mg/kg intravenously on day 1 of selected weeks, and checkpoint therapy started 14 to 28 days after autologous transplant. The nivolumab dose was 3 mg/kg intravenously, delivered on day 1 of weeks 1, 4, 7, 10, and every two weeks through week 26. This was a Phase Ib clinical trial that tested ipilimumab plus nivolumab, given as combined checkpoint inhibition, for consolidation following autologous stem cell transplantation. These data belong to a study of ipilimumab plus nivolumab after autologous stem cell transplantation (dated by TCRdb to the early 2020s). Context from the whole study: The median number of doses that trial patients received was 5 for ipilimumab and about 8 for nivolumab. High-risk transplant-naive patients and patients relapsing within 3 years of a first autologous transplant were included in the myeloma cohort. Patients undergoing autologous transplant for high-risk diffuse large B cell lymphoma, mature T cell lymphoma, or multiple myeloma were enrolled in the trial. The intent-to-treat population of the trial consisted of approximately 35 patients.

Study-level results and caveats: The authors stated that profiles of the T cell receptor repertoire, regulatory T cell phenotype and gut microbiota provided a biologic rationale for studying this approach further. The authors concluded that combined checkpoint inhibition appeared tolerable when used as consolidation after transplant.

Cut back by 6 bases and 7 bases, the V and J ends lie 15 bases apart. According to the germline V gene, CDR1 reads MDHEN and CDR2 reads SYDVKM. The CDR3 spans 13 residues, from the cysteine through the phenylalanine. Only the CDR3 part of the read is kept: 39 bases, read in frame from the first base. Libraries were prepared through the immunoSEQ multiplex PCR assay. This is the immuneACCESS table as TCRdb keeps it, with only in-frame sequences that have V and J called. A part of the clones is gone; compared with another copy, unresolved V genes explain less than half, and the rest is unexplained. The sample profile shows about 40,000 clones; 80% to 95% of them were found once. Roughly 0.87% of the sample is taken by the ten largest.

The origin of this receptor is a male donor with multiple myeloma. The source was PBMCs, collected in a trial of ipilimumab plus nivolumab as post-transplant consolidation. This sequence uses TRBV28 and TRBJ1-1, and possibly TRBD1, on 6 matching bases. The CDR3 here reads CASRSGTPFEAFF. The DNA sequence follows: TGTGCCAGCAGATCGGGGACACCCTTTGAAGCTTTCTTT.